The clone carrying this TCR beta chain was seen many times. The antigen remains undetermined. The data belong to a study of regulatory T cells in long-lasting Graves disease. Overall study results and limits: Persistent disease samples used TRBV28, TRBJ1-2 and TRBJ2-5 preferentially. The persistent group shared 2,500 to 3,000 public clonotypes, more than the roughly 970 shared by new patients.

Time point given: persistent/refractory GD, antithyroid drugs over 5 years with positive TRAb. TCR sequences were obtained from RNA taken from PBMCs. The CDR3 covers 16 residues. Germline trimming cut 7 bases from V and 5 bases from J; bases unmatched to any gene: 16. The germline gives CDR1 SGHTA, CDR2 FQGNSA. Assembly of TCR beta libraries relied on iRepertoire HTBI primers together with Arm-PCR of CDR3 regions. TCRdb reprocessed the multiplex PCR reads with MiXCR, giving one entry per CDR3 protein. The table shows some 440,000 distinct CDR3 sequences, with around 20% occurring only once. J is TRBJ2-5 and V is TRBV7-2; 7 bases align to TRBD1. The sample in question was peripheral blood mononuclear cells (PBMCs), obtained when the disease was refractory, from a patient treated with antithyroid drugs. This TCR was sampled from a female donor with Graves disease. The CDR3 coding sequence is TGTGCCAGCACATACAGGGGTTTCGCTTCCGTGGAGACCCAGTACTTC. Translation gives CASTYRGFASVETQYF.